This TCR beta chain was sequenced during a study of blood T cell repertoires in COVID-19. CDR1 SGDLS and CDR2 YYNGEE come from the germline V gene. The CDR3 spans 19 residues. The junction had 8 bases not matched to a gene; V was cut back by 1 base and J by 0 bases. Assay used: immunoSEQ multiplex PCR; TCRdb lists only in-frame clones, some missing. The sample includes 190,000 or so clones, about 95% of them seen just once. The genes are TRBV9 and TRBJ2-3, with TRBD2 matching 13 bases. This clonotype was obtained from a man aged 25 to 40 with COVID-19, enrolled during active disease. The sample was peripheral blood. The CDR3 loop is CASSVTSGGEIPSTDTQYF. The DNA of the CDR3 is TGTGCCAGCAGCGTAACTAGCGGGGGGGAAATTCCTAGCACAGATACGCAGTATTTT.